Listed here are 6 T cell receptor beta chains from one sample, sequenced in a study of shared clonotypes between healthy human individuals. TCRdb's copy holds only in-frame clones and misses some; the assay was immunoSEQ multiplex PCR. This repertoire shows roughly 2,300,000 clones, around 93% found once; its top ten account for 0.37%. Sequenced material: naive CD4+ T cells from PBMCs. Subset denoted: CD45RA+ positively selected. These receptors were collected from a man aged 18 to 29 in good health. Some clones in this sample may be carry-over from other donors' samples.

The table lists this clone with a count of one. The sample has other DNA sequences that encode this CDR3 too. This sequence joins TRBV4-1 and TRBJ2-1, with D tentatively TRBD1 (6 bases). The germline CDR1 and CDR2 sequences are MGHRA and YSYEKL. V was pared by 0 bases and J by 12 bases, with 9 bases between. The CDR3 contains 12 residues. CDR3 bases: TGCGCCAGCAGCCAAGATGGCAGGGGGCAGTTCTTC. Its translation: CASSQDGRGQFF.

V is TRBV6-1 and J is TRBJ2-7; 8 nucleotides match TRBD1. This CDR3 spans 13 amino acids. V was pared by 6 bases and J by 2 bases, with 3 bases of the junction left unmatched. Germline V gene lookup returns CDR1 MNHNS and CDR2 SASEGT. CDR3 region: CASRTGGPYEQYF. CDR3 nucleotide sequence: TGTGCCAGCAGAACAGGGGGACCCTACGAGCAGTACTTC.

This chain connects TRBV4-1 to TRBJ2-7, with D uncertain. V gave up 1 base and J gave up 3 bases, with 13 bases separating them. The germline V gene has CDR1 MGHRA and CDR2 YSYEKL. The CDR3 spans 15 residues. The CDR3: CASSQGGRLGYEQYF. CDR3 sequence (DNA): TGCGCCAGCAGCCAAGGGGGTCGGCTGGGCTACGAGCAGTACTTC.

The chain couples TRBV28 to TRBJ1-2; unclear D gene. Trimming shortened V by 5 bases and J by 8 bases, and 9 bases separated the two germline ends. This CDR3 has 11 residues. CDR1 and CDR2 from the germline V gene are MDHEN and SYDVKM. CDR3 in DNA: TGTGCCAGCAGTATGAGGTTCGGCTACACCTTC. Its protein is CASSMRFGYTF.

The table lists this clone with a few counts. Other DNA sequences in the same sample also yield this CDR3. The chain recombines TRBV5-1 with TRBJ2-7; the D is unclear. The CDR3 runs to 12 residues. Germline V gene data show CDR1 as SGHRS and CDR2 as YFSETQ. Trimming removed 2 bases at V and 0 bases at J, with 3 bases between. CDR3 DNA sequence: TGCGCCAGCAGCTTAAGCTCCTACGAGCAGTACTTC. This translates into CASSLSSYEQYF.

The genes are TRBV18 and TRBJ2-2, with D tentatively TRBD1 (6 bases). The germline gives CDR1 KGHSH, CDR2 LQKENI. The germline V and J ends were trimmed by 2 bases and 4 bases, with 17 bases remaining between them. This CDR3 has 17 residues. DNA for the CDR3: TGTGCCAGCTCACCAATTGGACCCGGGACACCCACCGGGGAGCTGTTTTTT. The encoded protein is CASSPIGPGTPTGELFF.